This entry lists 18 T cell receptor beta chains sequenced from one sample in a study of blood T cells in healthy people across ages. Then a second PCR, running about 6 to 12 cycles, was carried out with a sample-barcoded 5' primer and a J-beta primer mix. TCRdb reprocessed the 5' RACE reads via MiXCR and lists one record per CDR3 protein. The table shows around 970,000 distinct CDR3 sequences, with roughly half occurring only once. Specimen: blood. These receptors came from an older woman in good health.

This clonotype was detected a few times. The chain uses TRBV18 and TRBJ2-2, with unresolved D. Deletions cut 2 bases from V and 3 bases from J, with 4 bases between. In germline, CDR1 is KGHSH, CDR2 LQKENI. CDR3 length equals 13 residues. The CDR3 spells CASSPTDTGELFF. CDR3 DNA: TGTGCCAGCTCACCAACGGACACCGGGGAGCTGTTTTTT.

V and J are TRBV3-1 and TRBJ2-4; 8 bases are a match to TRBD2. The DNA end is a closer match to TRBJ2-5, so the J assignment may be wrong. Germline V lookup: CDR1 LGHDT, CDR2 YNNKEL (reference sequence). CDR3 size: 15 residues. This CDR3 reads CASSQDPAGVETQYF. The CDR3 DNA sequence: TGTGCCAGCAGCCAAGATCCAGCGGGAGTGGAGACCCAGTACTTC.

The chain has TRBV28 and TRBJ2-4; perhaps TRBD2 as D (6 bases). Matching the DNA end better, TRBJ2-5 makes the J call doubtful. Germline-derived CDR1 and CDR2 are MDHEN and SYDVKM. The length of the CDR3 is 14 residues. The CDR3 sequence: CASCYGREQETQYF. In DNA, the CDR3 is TGTGCCAGCTGCTACGGGCGGGAACAAGAGACCCAGTACTTC.

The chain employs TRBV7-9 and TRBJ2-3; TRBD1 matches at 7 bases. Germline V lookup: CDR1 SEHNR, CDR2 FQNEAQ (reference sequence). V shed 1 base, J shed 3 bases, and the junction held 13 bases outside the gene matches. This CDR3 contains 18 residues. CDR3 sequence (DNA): TGTGCCAGCAGCTTAGTCCGACAGGGCTCCCTAAGTACAGATACGCAGTATTTT. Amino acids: CASSLVRQGSLSTDTQYF.

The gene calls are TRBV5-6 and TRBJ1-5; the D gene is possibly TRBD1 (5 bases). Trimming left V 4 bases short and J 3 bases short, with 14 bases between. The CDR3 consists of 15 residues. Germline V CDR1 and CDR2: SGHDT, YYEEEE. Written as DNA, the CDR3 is TGTGCCAGCAGCCTGGGACCGATCACCAATCAGCCCCAGCATTTT. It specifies CASSLGPITNQPQHF.

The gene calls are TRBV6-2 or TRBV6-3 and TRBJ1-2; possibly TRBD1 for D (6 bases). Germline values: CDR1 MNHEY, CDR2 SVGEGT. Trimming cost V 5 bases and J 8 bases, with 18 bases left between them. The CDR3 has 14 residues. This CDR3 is CASSTTLRGGGYTF. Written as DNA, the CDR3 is TGTGCCAGCAGTACAACCCTCAGGGGAGGGGGCTACACCTTC.

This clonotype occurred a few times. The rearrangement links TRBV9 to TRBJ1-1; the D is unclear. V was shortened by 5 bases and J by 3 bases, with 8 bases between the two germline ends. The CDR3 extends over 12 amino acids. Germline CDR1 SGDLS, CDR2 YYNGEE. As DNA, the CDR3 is TGTGCCAGCAGTCGAGAGGACACTGAAGCTTTCTTT. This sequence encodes CASSREDTEAFF.

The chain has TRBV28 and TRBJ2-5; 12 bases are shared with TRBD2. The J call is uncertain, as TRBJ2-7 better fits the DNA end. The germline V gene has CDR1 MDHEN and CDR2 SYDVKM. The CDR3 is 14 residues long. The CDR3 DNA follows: TGTGCCAGCAGGTGGACTAGCGGGATCAACGAGCAGTACTTC. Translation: CASRWTSGINEQYF.

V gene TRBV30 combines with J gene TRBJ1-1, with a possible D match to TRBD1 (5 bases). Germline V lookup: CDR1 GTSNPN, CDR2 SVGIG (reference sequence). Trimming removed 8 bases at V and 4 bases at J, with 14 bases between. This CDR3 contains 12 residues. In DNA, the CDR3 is TGTGCCGGGGGGAGCTATTTCACTGAAGCTTTCTTT. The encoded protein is CAGGSYFTEAFF.

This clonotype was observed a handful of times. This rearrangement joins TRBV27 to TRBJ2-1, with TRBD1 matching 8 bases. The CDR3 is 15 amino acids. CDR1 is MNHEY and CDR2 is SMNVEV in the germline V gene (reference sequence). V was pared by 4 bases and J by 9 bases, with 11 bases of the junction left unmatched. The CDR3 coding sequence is TGTGCCAGCAGTTCAAGACGGGACAGGACGCGTGAGCAGTTCTTC. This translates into CASSSRRDRTREQFF.

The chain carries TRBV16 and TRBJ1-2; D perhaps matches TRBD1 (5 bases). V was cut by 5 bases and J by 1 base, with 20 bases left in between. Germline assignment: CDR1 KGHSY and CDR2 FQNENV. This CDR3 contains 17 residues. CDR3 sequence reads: CASSDRDHRQLNYGYTF. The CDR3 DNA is TGTGCCAGCAGCGACAGAGACCACCGACAACTTAACTATGGCTACACCTTC.

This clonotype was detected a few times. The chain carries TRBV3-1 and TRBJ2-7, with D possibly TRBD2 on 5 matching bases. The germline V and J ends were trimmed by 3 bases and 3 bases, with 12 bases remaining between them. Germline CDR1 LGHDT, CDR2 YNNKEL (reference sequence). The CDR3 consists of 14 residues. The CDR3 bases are TGTGCCAGCAGCCAGGGGTCGGGGAACTACGAGCAGTACTTC. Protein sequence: CASSQGSGNYEQYF.

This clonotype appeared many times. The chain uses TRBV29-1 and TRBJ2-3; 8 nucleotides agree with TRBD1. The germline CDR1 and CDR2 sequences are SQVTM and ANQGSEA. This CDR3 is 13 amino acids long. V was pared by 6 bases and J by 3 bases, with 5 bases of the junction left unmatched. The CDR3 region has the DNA TGCAGCGTCCGGACAGGGCTGACAGATACGCAGTATTTT. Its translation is CSVRTGLTDTQYF.

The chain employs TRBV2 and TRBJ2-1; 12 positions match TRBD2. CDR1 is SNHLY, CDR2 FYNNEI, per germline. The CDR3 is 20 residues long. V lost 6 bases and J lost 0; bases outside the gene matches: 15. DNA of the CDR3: TGTGCCAGCAGCCGGACTAGCGGGAAAGATCCGCGAGGCTCCTACAATGAGCAGTTCTTC. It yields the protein CASSRTSGKDPRGSYNEQFF.

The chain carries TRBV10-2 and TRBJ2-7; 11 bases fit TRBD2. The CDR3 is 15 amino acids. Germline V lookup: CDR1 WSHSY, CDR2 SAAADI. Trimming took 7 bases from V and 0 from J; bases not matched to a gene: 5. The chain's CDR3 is CASNLGTSGSYEQYF. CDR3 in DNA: TGCGCCAGCAACCTAGGGACTAGCGGCTCCTACGAGCAGTACTTC.

The CDR3, as DNA: TGCAGCGTTGGGGCCCTCAATCAGCCCCAGCATTTT. This encodes CSVGALNQPQHF. V is TRBV29-1 and J is TRBJ1-5; D gene unclear. V lost 4 bases to trimming and J lost 3 bases, with 7 bases between them. Germline V gene lookup returns CDR1 SQVTM and CDR2 ANQGSEA. This CDR3 region has 12 residues.

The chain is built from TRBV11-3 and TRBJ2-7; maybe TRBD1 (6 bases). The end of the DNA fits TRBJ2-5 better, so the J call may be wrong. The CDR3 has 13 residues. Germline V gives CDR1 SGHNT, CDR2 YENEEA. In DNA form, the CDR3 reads TGTGCCAGCAGTATAATCAGGGGAGAGACCCAGTACTTC. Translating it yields CASSIIRGETQYF.

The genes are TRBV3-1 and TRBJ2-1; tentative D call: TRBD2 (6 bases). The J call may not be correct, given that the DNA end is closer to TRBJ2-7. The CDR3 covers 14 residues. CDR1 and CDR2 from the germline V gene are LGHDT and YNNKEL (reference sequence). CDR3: CASSQGGGYNEQYF. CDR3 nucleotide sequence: TGTGCCAGCAGCCAAGGGGGAGGCTACAATGAGCAGTACTTC.